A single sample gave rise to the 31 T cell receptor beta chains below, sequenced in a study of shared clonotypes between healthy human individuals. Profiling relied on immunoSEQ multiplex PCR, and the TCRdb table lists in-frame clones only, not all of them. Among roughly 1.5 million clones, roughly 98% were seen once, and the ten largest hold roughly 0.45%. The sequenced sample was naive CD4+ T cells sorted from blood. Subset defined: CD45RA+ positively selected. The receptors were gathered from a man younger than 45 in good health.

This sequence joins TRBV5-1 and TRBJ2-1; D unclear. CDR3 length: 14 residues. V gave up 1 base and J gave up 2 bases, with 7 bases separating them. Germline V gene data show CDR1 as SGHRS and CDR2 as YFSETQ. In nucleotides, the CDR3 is TGCGCCAGCAGCTTGCGACCTCCCTACAATGAGCAGTTCTTC. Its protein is CASSLRPPYNEQFF.

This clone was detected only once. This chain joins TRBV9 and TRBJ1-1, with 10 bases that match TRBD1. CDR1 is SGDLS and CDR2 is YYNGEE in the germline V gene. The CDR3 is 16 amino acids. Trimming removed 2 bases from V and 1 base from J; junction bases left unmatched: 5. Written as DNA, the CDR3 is TGTGCCAGCAGCGTGCTAGGGACAGGGGCGAACACTGAAGCTTTCTTT. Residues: CASSVLGTGANTEAFF.

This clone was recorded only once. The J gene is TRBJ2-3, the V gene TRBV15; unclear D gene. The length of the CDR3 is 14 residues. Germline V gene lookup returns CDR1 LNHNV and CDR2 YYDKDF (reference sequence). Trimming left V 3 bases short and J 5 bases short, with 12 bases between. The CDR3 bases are TGTGCCACCAGCAGTGGATTGACTCGAGATACGCAGTATTTT. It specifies CATSSGLTRDTQYF. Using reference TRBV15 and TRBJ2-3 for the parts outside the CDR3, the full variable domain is DAMVIQNPRYQVTQFGKPVTLSCSQTLNHNVMYWYQQKSSQAPKLLFHYYDKDFNNEADTPDNFQSRRPNTSFCFLDIRSPGLGDTAMYLCATSSGLTRDTQYFGPGTRLTVL.

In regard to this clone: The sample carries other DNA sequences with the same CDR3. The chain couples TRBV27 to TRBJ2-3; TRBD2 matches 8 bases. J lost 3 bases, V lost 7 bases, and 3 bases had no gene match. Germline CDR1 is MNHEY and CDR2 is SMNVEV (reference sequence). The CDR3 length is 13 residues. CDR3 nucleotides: TGTGCCAGCACTCAGCGGGGGACAGATACGCAGTATTTT. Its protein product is CASTQRGTDTQYF.

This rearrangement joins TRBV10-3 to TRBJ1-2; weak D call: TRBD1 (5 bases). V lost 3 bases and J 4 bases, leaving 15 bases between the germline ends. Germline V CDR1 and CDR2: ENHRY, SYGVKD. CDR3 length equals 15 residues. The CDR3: CAISDPGRAPYGYTF. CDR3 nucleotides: TGTGCCATCAGTGACCCGGGACGGGCCCCCTATGGCTACACCTTC.

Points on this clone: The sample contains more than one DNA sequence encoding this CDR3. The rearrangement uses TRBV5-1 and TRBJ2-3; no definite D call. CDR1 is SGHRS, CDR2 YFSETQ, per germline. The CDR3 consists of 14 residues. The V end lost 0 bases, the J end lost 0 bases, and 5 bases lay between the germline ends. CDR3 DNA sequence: TGCGCCAGCAGCTTGGCCCCTAGCACAGATACGCAGTATTTT. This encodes CASSLAPSTDTQYF.

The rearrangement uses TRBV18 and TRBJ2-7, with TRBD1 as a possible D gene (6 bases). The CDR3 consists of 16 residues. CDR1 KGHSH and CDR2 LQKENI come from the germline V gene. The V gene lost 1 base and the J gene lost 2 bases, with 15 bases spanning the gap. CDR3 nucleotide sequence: TGTGCCAGCTCACCACTTGCAGGGGCTGGGCCCTACGAGCAGTACTTC. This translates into CASSPLAGAGPYEQYF.

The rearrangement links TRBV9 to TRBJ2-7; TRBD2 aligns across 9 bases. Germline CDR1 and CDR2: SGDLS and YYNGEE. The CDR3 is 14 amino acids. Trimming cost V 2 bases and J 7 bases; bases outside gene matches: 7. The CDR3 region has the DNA TGTGCCAGCAGCGTGGGCGGGAGGGCCCCAGAGCAGTACTTC. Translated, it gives CASSVGGRAPEQYF.

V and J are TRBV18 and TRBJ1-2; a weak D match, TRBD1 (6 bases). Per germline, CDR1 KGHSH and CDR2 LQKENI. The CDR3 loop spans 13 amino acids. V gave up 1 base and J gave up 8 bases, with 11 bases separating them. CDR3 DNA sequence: TGTGCCAGCTCACCACTGGGGGCCGAGGGCTACACCTTC. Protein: CASSPLGAEGYTF. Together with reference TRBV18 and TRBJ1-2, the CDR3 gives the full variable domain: NAGVMQNPRHLVRRRGQEARLRCSPMKGHSHVYWYRQLPEEGLKFMVYLQKENIIDESGMPKERFSAEFPKEGPSILRIQQVVRGDSAAYFCASSPLGAEGYTFGSGTRLTVV.

The CDR3 sequence is CASSRDDGNEKLFF. CDR3 nucleotide sequence: TGTGCCAGCTCCCGAGACGACGGTAATGAAAAACTGTTTTTT. This rearrangement joins TRBV18 to TRBJ1-4; D remains ambiguous. Germline V gene lookup returns CDR1 KGHSH and CDR2 LQKENI. This CDR3 comprises 14 residues. Trimming took off 6 bases at V and 4 bases at J, with 12 bases between the two ends.

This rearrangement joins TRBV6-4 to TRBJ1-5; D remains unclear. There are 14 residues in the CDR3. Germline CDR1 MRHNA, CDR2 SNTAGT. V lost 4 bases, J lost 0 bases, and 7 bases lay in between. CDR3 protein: CASSVSSSNQPQHF. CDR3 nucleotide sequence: TGTGCCAGCAGTGTGAGCAGTAGCAATCAGCCCCAGCATTTT.

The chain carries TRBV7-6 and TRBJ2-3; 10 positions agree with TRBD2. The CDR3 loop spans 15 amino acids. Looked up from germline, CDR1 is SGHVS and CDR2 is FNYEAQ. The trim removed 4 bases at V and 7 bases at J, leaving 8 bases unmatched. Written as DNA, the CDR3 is TGTGCCAGCAGCTCAGGACTAGCGGAGGTATATACGCAGTATTTT. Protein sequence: CASSSGLAEVYTQYF.

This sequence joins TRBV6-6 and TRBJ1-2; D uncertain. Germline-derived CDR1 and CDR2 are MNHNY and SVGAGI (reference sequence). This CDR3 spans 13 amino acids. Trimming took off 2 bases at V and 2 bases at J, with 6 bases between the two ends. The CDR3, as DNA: TGTGCCAGCAGTTACGGGCAGAACTATGGCTACACCTTC. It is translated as CASSYGQNYGYTF.

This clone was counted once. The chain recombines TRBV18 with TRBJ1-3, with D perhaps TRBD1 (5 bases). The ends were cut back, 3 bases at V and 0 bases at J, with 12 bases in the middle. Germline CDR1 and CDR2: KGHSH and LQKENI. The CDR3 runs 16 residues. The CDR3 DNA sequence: TGTGCCAGCTCACCTCCGGGACGCCTCTCTGGAAACACCATATATTTT. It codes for CASSPPGRLSGNTIYF.

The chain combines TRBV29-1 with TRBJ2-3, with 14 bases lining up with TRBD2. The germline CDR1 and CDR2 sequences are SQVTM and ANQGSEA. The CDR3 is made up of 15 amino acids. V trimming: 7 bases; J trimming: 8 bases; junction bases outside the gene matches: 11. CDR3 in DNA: TGCAGCGCCAGACTAGCGGGAGGGCCCCGTCCTACGCAGTATTTT. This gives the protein CSARLAGGPRPTQYF.

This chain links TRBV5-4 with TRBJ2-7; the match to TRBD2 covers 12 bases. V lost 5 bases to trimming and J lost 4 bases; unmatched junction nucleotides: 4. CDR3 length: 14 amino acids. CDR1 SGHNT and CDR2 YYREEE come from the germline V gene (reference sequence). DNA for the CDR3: TGTGCCAGCAGTCTAGCGGGAGGGATATACGAGCAGTACTTC. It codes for CASSLAGGIYEQYF.

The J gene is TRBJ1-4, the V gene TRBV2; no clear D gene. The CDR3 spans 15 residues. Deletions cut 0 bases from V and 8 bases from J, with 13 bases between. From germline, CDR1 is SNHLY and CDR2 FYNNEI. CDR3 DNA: TGTGCCAGCAGTGAAGCGTACGGAACCGGGGAAAAACTGTTTTTT. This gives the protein CASSEAYGTGEKLFF.

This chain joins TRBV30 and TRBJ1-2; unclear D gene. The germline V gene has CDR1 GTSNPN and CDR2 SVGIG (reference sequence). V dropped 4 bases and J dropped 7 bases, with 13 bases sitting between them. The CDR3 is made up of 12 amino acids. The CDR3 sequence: CAWTPPPSGYTF. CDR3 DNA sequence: TGTGCCTGGACACCCCCGCCCAGTGGCTACACCTTC.

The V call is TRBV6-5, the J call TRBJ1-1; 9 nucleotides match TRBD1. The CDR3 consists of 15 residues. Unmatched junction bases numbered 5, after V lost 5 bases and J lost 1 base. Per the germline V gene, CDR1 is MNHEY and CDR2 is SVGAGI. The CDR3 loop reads CASSTLDRGNTEAFF. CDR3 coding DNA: TGTGCCAGCAGTACCCTGGACAGGGGGAACACTGAAGCTTTCTTT.

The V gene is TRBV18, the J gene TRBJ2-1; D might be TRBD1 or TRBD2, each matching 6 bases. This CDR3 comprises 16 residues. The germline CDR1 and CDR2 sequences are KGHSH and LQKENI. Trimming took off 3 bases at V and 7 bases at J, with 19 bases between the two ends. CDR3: CASSPISGGGGNEQFF. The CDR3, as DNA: TGTGCCAGCTCACCGATTAGCGGAGGGGGTGGAAATGAGCAGTTCTTC.

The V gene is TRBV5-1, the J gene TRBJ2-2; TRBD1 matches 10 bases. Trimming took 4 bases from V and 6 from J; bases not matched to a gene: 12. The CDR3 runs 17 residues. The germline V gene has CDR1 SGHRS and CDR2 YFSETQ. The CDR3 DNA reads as TGCGCCAGCAGCGGCTCCGGGACAGGGGTTTTGGCCGGGGAGCTGTTTTTT. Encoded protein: CASSGSGTGVLAGELFF.

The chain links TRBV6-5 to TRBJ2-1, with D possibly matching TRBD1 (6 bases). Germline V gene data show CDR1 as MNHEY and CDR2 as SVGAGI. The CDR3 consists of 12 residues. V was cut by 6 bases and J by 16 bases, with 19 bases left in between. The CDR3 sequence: CASSRRGTGIFF. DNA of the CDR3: TGTGCCAGCAGCCGTCGCGGCACAGGGATATTCTTC.

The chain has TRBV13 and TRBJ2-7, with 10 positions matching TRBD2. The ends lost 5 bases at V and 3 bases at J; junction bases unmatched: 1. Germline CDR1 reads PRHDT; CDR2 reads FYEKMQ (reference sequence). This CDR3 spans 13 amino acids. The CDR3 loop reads CASSRTSGYEQYF. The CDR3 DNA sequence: TGTGCCAGCAGCCGGACTAGCGGCTACGAGCAGTACTTC.

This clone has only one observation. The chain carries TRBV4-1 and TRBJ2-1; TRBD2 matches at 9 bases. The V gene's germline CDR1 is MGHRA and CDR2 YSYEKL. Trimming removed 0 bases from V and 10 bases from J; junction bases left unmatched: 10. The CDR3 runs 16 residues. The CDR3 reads CASSQEGTSPRREQFF. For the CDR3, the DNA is TGCGCCAGCAGCCAAGAAGGGACTAGCCCGAGGAGGGAGCAGTTCTTC.

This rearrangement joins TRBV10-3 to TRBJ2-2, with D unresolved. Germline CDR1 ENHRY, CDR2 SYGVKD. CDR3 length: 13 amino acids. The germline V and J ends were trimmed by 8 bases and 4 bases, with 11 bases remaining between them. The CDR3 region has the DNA TGTGCCATCGCAGCAGACTCCACCGGGGAGCTGTTTTTT. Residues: CAIAADSTGELFF.

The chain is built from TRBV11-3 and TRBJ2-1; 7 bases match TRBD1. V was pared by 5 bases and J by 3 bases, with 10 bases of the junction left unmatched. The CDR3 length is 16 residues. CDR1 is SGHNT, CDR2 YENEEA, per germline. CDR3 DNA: TGTGCCAGCAGCAGAAGCCGGGACAGATTCTACAATGAGCAGTTCTTC. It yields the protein CASSRSRDRFYNEQFF.

The CDR3 coding sequence is TGCGCCAGCAGCTCCTTTTCGGATACGCAGTATTTT. Encoded protein: CASSSFSDTQYF. The chain links TRBV5-1 to TRBJ2-3; D not resolved. CDR1 SGHRS and CDR2 YFSETQ come from the germline V gene. Trimming left V 3 bases short and J 6 bases short, with 8 bases between. The CDR3 has 12 residues.

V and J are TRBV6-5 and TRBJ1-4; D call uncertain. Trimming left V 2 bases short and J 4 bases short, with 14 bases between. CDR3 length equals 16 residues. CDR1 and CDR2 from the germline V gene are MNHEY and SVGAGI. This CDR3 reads CASSYQPSPVNEKLFF. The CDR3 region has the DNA TGTGCCAGCAGTTACCAGCCGTCCCCGGTTAATGAAAAACTGTTTTTT.

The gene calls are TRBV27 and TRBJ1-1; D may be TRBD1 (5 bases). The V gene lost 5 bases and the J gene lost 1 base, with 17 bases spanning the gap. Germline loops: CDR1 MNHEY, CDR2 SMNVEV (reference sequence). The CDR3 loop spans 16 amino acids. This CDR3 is CASSLSPGGRNTEAFF. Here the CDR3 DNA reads TGTGCCAGCAGTCTCTCACCCGGGGGGAGGAACACTGAAGCTTTCTTT.

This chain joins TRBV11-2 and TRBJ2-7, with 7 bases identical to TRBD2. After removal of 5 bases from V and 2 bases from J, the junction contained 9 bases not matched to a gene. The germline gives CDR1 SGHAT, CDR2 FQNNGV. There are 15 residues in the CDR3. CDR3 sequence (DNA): TGTGCCAGCAGCCTGACTAGCCCCCCTCCCTACGAGCAGTACTTC. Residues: CASSLTSPPPYEQYF.

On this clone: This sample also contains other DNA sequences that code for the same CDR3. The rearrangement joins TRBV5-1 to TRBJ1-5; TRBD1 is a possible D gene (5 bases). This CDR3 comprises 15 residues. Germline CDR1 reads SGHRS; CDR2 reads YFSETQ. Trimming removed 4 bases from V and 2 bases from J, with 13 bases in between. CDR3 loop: CASSQTGGGNQPQHF. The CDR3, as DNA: TGCGCCAGCAGCCAAACCGGGGGTGGCAATCAGCCCCAGCATTTT.